The following is a T cell receptor beta chain sequence with its context. Original analysis: Amplification of reference gene primers provided the estimated nucleated cell counts. The protocol was immunoSEQ multiplex PCR, while the TCRdb copy is restricted to in-frame clones and leaves out a portion. That table gives V, J and clone size, and the DNA gave D and trimming. The top ten hold roughly 31% of the sample, which has some 11,000 clones, about four fifths seen once. These data are taken from a study of blood T cell repertoires in COVID-19. About the research overall: Acute and convalescent COVID-19 specimens originated in the United States, Italy and Spain. Nucleic acid was either cDNA or gDNA, and it came from T cells, B-cell-depleted T cells, or PBMCs.

This CDR3 has 13 residues. The ends were cut back, 4 bases at V and 3 bases at J, with 6 bases in the middle. Germline assignment: CDR1 KGHDR and CDR2 SFDVKD. The source is a man aged 50-59 years with active COVID-19. The specimen sequenced was peripheral blood. The chain is built from TRBV24-1 and TRBJ1-3, with D possibly TRBD1 on 6 matching bases. The CDR3 sequence is CATSDRGGNTIYF. The DNA of the CDR3 is TGTGCCACCAGTGACAGGGGTGGAAACACCATATATTTT.